Below, one T cell receptor (beta chain) is given with its context. The entry originates in a study of CD8 T cells in Susac syndrome. The CDR3 is made up of 14 amino acids. Trimming removed 1 base from V and 3 bases from J, with 7 bases in between. The germline V gene encodes CDR1 LGHDT and CDR2 YNNKEL (reference sequence). Random hexamers primed reverse transcription of roughly 0.5 to 1 ug RNA. TCR beta CDR3 was amplified by immunoSEQ multiplex PCR. This amplification extended across 54 Vbeta and 13 Jbeta segments. TCRdb analysed the immunoSEQ multiplex PCR reads with MiXCR anew, one entry per CDR3 protein. The sample has under 95,000 distinct CDR3 sequences, roughly 94% seen once.

The receptor's source is a human donor with Susac syndrome. The chain links TRBV3-1 to TRBJ2-1; D uncertain. The material sequenced was CD4+ T cells from PBMCs. DNA of the CDR3: TGTGCCAGCAGCCAAGTTGGAGACTACAATGAGCAGTTCTTC. Translation gives CASSQVGDYNEQFF.